This entry features one T cell receptor beta chain sequence. The target antigen is unknown. This entry comes from a study of T cell clonotyping in hematopoietic cell transplantation. Findings and limits, study-wide: At the given depth, recipient repertoires were over 95% de novo clonotypes. CD4 and CD8 repertoire contributions could not be separated without sorting.

Method: immunoSEQ multiplex PCR; TCRdb's copy keeps in-frame clones and lacks some. This sample has 1,100 or so clones, with about half found just once. The receptor was derived from a male patient aged 50 to 59 who had an allogeneic stem cell transplant from an unrelated donor, so T cells may come from the graft donor. Some clones in this sample may be carry-over from other donors' samples. The sequenced sample was PBMCs, obtained 180 days after allogeneic stem cell transplant.

CDR3 DNA: TGTGCCAGCAGTCCGGGACAGGGGGCGCGGGGCTACACCTTC. Translating gives CASSPGQGARGYTF. The V call is TRBV9, the J call TRBJ1-2, with 12 bases aligning to TRBD1. V lost 5 bases to trimming and J lost 8 bases; unmatched junction nucleotides: 7. This CDR3 contains 14 residues. Germline loops: CDR1 SGDLS, CDR2 YYNGEE.